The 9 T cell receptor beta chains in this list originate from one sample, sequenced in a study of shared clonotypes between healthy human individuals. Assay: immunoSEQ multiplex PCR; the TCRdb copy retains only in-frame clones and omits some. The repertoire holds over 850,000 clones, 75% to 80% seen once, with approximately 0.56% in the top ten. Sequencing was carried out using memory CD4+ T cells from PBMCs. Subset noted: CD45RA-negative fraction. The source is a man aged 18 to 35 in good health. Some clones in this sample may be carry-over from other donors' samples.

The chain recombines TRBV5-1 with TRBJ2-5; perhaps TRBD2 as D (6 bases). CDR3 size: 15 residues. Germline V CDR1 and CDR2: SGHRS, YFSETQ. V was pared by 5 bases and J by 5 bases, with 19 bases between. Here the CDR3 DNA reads TGCGCCAGCAGACCCGGGACGGCGGGGCCGGAGACCCAGTACTTC. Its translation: CASRPGTAGPETQYF.

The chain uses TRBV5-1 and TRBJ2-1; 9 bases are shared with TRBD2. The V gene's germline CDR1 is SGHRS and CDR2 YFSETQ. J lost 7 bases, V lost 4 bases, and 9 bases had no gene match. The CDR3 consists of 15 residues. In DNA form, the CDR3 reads TGCGCCAGCAGCGGACTAGCGTTGGGGGCGAATGAGCAGTTCTTC. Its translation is CASSGLALGANEQFF.

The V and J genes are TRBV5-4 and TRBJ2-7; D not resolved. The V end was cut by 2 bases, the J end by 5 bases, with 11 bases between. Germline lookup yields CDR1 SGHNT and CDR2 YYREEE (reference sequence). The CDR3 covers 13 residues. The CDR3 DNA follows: TGTGCCAGCAGCTTAGGGCTCCGAGACGAGCAGTACTTC. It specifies CASSLGLRDEQYF.

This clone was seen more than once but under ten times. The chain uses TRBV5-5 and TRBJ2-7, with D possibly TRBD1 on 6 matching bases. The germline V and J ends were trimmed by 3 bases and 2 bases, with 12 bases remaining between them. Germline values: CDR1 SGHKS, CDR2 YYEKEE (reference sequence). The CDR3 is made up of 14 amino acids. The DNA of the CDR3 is TGTGCCAGCAGCTCACCGGGACAAGCCTACGAGCAGTACTTC. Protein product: CASSSPGQAYEQYF.

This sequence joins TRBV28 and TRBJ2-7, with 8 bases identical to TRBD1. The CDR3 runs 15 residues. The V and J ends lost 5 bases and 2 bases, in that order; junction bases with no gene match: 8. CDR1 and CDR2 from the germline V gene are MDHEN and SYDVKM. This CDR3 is CASSRYGQGTYEQYF. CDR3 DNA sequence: TGTGCCAGCAGTAGATACGGACAGGGTACCTACGAGCAGTACTTC.

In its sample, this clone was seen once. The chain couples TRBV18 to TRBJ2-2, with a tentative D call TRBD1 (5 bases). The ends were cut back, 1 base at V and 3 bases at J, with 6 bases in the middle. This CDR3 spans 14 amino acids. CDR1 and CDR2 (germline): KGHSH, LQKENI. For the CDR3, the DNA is TGTGCCAGCTCACCACAAGGGGACACCGGGGAGCTGTTTTTT. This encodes CASSPQGDTGELFF.

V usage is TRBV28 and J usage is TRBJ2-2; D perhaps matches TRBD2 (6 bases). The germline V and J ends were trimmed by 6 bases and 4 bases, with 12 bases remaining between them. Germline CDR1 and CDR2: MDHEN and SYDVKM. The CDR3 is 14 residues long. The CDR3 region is CASSPPGGTGELFF. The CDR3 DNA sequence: TGTGCCAGCAGCCCCCCCGGGGGCACCGGGGAGCTGTTTTTT.

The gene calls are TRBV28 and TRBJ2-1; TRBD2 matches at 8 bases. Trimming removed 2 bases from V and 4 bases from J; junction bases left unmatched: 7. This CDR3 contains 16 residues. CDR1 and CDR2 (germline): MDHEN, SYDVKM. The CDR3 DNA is TGTGCCAGCAGTTTAGTGAGCGGGAGCGCTTACAATGAGCAGTTCTTC. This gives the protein CASSLVSGSAYNEQFF.

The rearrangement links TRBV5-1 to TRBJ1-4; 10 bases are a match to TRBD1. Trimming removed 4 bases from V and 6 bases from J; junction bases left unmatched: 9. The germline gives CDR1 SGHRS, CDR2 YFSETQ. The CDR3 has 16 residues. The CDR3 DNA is TGCGCCAGCAGCATCGGGACAGGGGATGAGGATGAAAAACTGTTTTTT. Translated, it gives CASSIGTGDEDEKLFF.